One sample yielded the 8 T cell receptor beta chains listed below, sequenced in a study of molecular identifiers for immune sequencing clone quantification. TCRdb fed the PCR reads into MiXCR, producing one record per CDR3 protein. This table has about 320,000 distinct CDR3 sequences, roughly a fifth appearing once. The sequenced sample consisted of naive CD8+ T cells from blood, with Jurkat cell RNA spiked in. Subset reported: FACS-sorted CD8+CD4-CCR7+CD45RA+ naive T cells. These TCRs come from a human donor in good health. Some libraries in this study had Jurkat cell RNA spiked in.

In its sample, this clonotype was seen a few times. The CDR3, as DNA: TGTGCCACCAGTGCCCGCGGGGAGCTGTTTTTT. Residues: CATSARGELFF. The genes are TRBV24-1 and TRBJ2-2; D is unclear. Germline CDR1 KGHDR, CDR2 SFDVKD. With 5 bases removed from V and 7 bases from J, the gap between germline ends came to 4 bases. The CDR3 has 11 residues.

This sequence joins TRBV23-1 and TRBJ2-3; the match to TRBD2 covers 8 bases. TRBV23-1 falls under the ORF class, with uncertain function. Unmatched junction bases numbered 7, after V lost 7 bases and J lost 1 base. The length of the CDR3 is 15 residues. CDR3 residues: CASNRTSGGTDTQYF. In DNA form, the CDR3 reads TGCGCCAGCAACCGCACTAGCGGAGGCACAGATACGCAGTATTTT.

The table lists this clonotype with many counts. This rearrangement joins TRBV5-1 to TRBJ1-1, with D possibly being TRBD1 (6 bases). This CDR3 region has 13 residues. CDR1 and CDR2 (germline): SGHRS, YFSETQ. With 4 bases removed from V and 6 bases from J, the gap between germline ends came to 13 bases. The CDR3: CASSIAGAAEAFF. Here the CDR3 DNA reads TGCGCCAGCAGCATAGCAGGGGCGGCTGAAGCTTTCTTT. Full variable domain (rest looked up from reference TRBV5-1 and TRBJ1-1): KAGVTQTPRYLIKTRGQQVTLSCSPISGHRSVSWYQQTPGQGLQFLFEYFSETQRNKGNFPGRFSGRQFSNSRSEMNVSTLELGDSALYLCASSIAGAAEAFFGQGTRLTVV.

Worth noting for this clonotype: It may be a read error: a sequence one base away is much more abundant. The rearrangement joins TRBV6-6 to TRBJ2-7; the match to TRBD2 covers 11 bases. V trimming: 7 bases; J trimming: 9 bases; junction bases outside the gene matches: 8. From germline, CDR1 is MNHNY and CDR2 SVGAGI (reference sequence). The CDR3 spans 13 residues. CDR3 sequence reads: CASIAGGYDGQYF. For the CDR3, the DNA is TGTGCCAGCATAGCGGGAGGGTATGACGGGCAGTACTTC.

The V call is TRBV12-3 or TRBV12-4, the J call TRBJ2-2, with D uncertain. The CDR3 loop spans 15 amino acids. The germline V and J ends were trimmed by 4 bases and 5 bases, with 14 bases remaining between them. Here the CDR3 reads CASSYLGLGTGELFF. CDR3 DNA: TGTGCCAGCAGTTACCTTGGCCTTGGGACCGGGGAGCTGTTTTTT.

This clonotype has more than one count but fewer than ten. The chain employs TRBV30 and TRBJ2-7; D is possibly TRBD1 (6 bases). The germline V gene has CDR1 GTSNPN and CDR2 SVGIG (reference sequence). This CDR3 region has 16 residues. The V end was cut by 0 bases, the J end by 0 bases, with 15 bases between. The CDR3 nucleotides are TGTGCCTGGAGTGTACTAGGGGGACGGTCCTCCTACGAGCAGTACTTC. This gives the protein CAWSVLGGRSSYEQYF.

On this clonotype itself: A much larger clone differs by one base, so this may be a read error. This chain links TRBV7-2 with TRBJ2-3; D not certain. Trimming stripped 5 bases from V and 0 bases from J, with 9 bases between. This CDR3 is built from 14 residues. Germline CDR1 and CDR2: SGHTA and FQGNSA. The CDR3 loop reads CASSPSFSTDTQYF. In nucleotides, the CDR3 is TGTGCCAGCAGCCCAAGCTTTAGCACAGATACGCAGTATTTT.

In the case of this clonotype: This may be a read error, as it is one base from a much larger clone. The conserved closing phenylalanine or tryptophan is absent in this CDR3, likely reflecting a read error. This chain joins TRBV19 and TRBJ1-5; D remains ambiguous. Per the germline V gene, CDR1 is LNHDA and CDR2 is SQIVND (reference sequence). The CDR3 spans 15 residues. The V gene lost 1 base and the J gene lost 1 base, with 8 bases spanning the gap. CDR3 sequence: CASSIASGSNQPQHS. CDR3 sequence (DNA): TGTGCCAGTAGTATAGCTTCTGGGAGCAATCAGCCCCAGCATTCT.